The clone carrying this TCR beta chain came up many times. CDR1 is LGHDT, CDR2 YNNKEL, per germline (reference sequence). CDR3 size: 15 residues. Trimming pared 1 base from V and 9 bases from J, leaving 16 bases between. The data stem from a study of patients and donors after allogeneic stem cell transplantation. TCRdb re-called the RT-PCR reads through MiXCR, storing one row per CDR3 protein. The profile shows tens of thousands of distinct CDR3 sequences, 8.1% of them singletons. This chain links TRBV3-1 with TRBJ1-5; unclear D gene. The source of this sequence is a human donor who was either an allogeneic HSCT recipient or a stem cell or donor lymphocyte infusion donor (not recorded which). It is not recorded whose cells these are; they may come from a transplant donor. The specimen sequenced was blood, either unsorted or a sorted T cell fraction (not recorded which). CDR3 loop: CASSQGSVGGAPQHF. CDR3 in DNA: TGTGCCAGCAGCCAAGGGTCGGTCGGAGGTGCGCCCCAGCATTTT.